These 22 T cell receptor beta chains were all obtained from the same sample, sequenced in a study of blood T cell repertoires in COVID-19. Method: immunoSEQ multiplex PCR; TCRdb's copy keeps in-frame clones and lacks some. Among 85,000 to 100,000 clones listed, about 83% were seen once. The sequencing sample was made of peripheral blood. These receptors all come from a woman aged 55-69 years with COVID-19, enrolled during active disease.

The V call is TRBV28, the J call TRBJ2-5, with D possibly matching TRBD1 (5 bases). V lost 4 bases and J 5 bases, leaving 8 bases between the germline ends. The CDR3 runs 12 residues. From germline, CDR1 is MDHEN and CDR2 SYDVKM. CDR3 nucleotides: TGTGCCAGCAGTTCAGGGTCCGAGACCCAGTACTTC. It codes for CASSSGSETQYF.

The V gene is TRBV7-3, the J gene TRBJ1-1; D is undetermined. V lost 5 bases and J lost 0, with 22 bases in between. The CDR3 covers 18 residues. Germline V gives CDR1 SGHTA, CDR2 FQGTGA. CDR3 in DNA: TGTGCCAGCAGCCGACAACCTGGCGTCAGCCGCATGAACACTGAAGCTTTCTTT. Amino acid sequence: CASSRQPGVSRMNTEAFF.

This chain uses TRBV4-3 with TRBJ2-2; 13 nucleotides line up with TRBD2. The CDR3 length is 17 residues. Germline V CDR1 and CDR2: LGHNA, YSLEER. The V segment lost 1 base and the J segment 9 bases; nucleotides outside the gene matches: 8. DNA for the CDR3: TGCGCCAGCAGCCAAGGACGACTAGCGGGGGGACGTTGGGAGCTGTTTTTT. It specifies CASSQGRLAGGRWELFF.

The gene calls are TRBV3-1 (or the pseudogene TRBV3-2) and TRBJ1-2; no reliable D call. Trimming cost V 1 base and J 8 bases, with 11 bases left between them. The length of the CDR3 is 13 residues. Per germline, CDR1 LGHDT and CDR2 YNNKEL (reference sequence). DNA of the CDR3: TGTGCCAGCAGCCAAGTGATGGTCGGGGGCTACACCTTC. This sequence encodes CASSQVMVGGYTF.

The chain recombines TRBV4-2 with TRBJ1-6; D uncertain. This CDR3 spans 13 amino acids. CDR1 and CDR2 (germline): LGHNA, YNFKEQ. The V gene lost 0 bases and the J gene lost 6 bases, with 3 bases spanning the gap. This CDR3 reads CASSQDRNSPLHF. The CDR3 region has the DNA TGTGCCAGCAGCCAAGACCGTAATTCACCCCTCCACTTT.

This chain uses TRBV5-1 with TRBJ2-7; D gene ambiguous. Germline V gene data show CDR1 as SGHRS and CDR2 as YFSETQ. Trimming removed 0 bases at V and 0 bases at J, with 7 bases between. The CDR3 contains 14 residues. CDR3 amino acids: CASSLARSSYEQYF. CDR3 nucleotide sequence: TGCGCCAGCAGCTTGGCCCGGAGCTCCTACGAGCAGTACTTC.

This clone was detected only once. The V and J genes are TRBV12-3 or TRBV12-4 and TRBJ2-1; TRBD2 matches 10 bases. With V trimmed by 6 bases and J by 4 bases, 0 bases remained unmatched. The CDR3 has 13 residues. CDR3 nucleotide sequence: TGTGCCAGCAGAGCGGGGGGGTACAATGAGCAGTTCTTC. Its protein is CASRAGGYNEQFF.

A few counts support this clone. The V call is TRBV5-1, the J call TRBJ1-1; perhaps TRBD1 as D (5 bases). V lost 4 bases to trimming and J lost 7 bases, with 11 bases between them. Germline values: CDR1 SGHRS, CDR2 YFSETQ. CDR3 length: 12 amino acids. The CDR3: CASSTAGIEAFF. As DNA, the CDR3 is TGCGCCAGCAGCACCGCAGGGATTGAAGCTTTCTTT.

This chain connects TRBV3-1 (or the pseudogene TRBV3-2) to TRBJ2-3; 7 bases map to TRBD2. Germline V gene lookup returns CDR1 LGHDT and CDR2 YNNKEL (reference sequence). The CDR3 totals 15 residues. Losses at the gene ends were 5 bases for V and 8 bases for J; bases not matched to a gene: 13. DNA of the CDR3: TGTGCCAGCAGCGGTAGCGGGTCGTCCCCAGGTACGCAGTATTTT. Translation: CASSGSGSSPGTQYF.

The chain carries TRBV18 and TRBJ2-7; tentatively, D is TRBD2 (7 bases). V lost 3 bases and J lost 4, with 13 bases in between. This CDR3 has 14 amino acids. CDR1 is KGHSH, CDR2 LQKENI, per germline. CDR3: CASSPPGGRYEQYF. As DNA, the CDR3 is TGTGCCAGCTCACCCCCCGGGGGGCGTTACGAGCAGTACTTC. Based on the CDR3 plus reference TRBV18 and TRBJ2-7, the full variable domain is NAGVMQNPRHLVRRRGQEARLRCSPMKGHSHVYWYRQLPEEGLKFMVYLQKENIIDESGMPKERFSAEFPKEGPSILRIQQVVRGDSAAYFCASSPPGGRYEQYFGPGTRLTVT.

This clone was observed a handful of times. Because the CDR3's place on the DNA is in doubt, the DNA is left out and the CDR3 is given as listed by TCRdb. The gene calls are TRBV12-1 and TRBJ1-5. TRBV12-1 is classified as a pseudogene. 17 amino acids form the CDR3, both terminal residues included. The CDR3 protein is CASSFGVGRGSNQPQHF.

The rearrangement joins TRBV4-3 to TRBJ1-4; possible D gene TRBD1, 5 bases. The germline V gene has CDR1 LGHNA and CDR2 YSLEER. This CDR3 spans 17 amino acids. Trimming removed 1 base at V and 0 bases at J, with 12 bases between. This CDR3 reads CASSQGGGLATNEKLFF. The CDR3 DNA is TGCGCCAGCAGCCAAGGGGGGGGTCTTGCAACTAATGAAAAACTGTTTTTT.

This clone was seen a single time. The CDR3 region is CASSFGLAGSYNEQFF. CDR3 nucleotides: TGTGCCAGCAGTTTCGGGCTAGCGGGGTCCTACAATGAGCAGTTCTTC. This chain links TRBV27 with TRBJ2-1; TRBD2 matches at 9 bases. V shed 3 bases and J 1 base; nucleotides not matched to a gene: 4. Looked up from germline, CDR1 is MNHEY and CDR2 is SMNVEV (reference sequence). There are 16 residues in the CDR3.

The chain uses TRBV3-1 (or the pseudogene TRBV3-2) and TRBJ1-6; D not resolved. The germline V and J ends were trimmed by 2 bases and 0 bases, with 8 bases remaining between them. Per germline, CDR1 LGHDT and CDR2 YNNKEL (reference sequence). There are 16 residues in the CDR3. The CDR3 region is CASSQLGSSYNSPLHF. CDR3 DNA sequence: TGTGCCAGCAGCCAACTCGGGTCCTCCTATAATTCACCCCTCCACTTT.

The rearrangement joins TRBV11-2 to TRBJ2-3; D might be TRBD2 (7 bases). The germline V gene encodes CDR1 SGHAT and CDR2 FQNNGV. The CDR3 spans 17 residues. V shed 1 base and J shed 0 bases, with 14 bases lying between them. CDR3 DNA: TGTGCCAGCAGCTTAGGAGTGGGGGGGCTGAGCACAGATACGCAGTATTTT. Protein product: CASSLGVGGLSTDTQYF.

The chain joins TRBV6-5 to TRBJ2-2; D uncertain. The CDR3 contains 15 residues. The germline V gene encodes CDR1 MNHEY and CDR2 SVGAGI. V lost 0 bases and J 2 bases, leaving 7 bases between the germline ends. The CDR3 DNA follows: TGTGCCAGCAGTTACTCGATAGCTAACACCGGGGAGCTGTTTTTT. Its protein product is CASSYSIANTGELFF.

This sequence joins TRBV27 and TRBJ2-1; unclear D gene. Per germline, CDR1 MNHEY and CDR2 SMNVEV (reference sequence). Trimming pared 5 bases from V and 2 bases from J, leaving 13 bases between. The CDR3 is 15 residues long. As DNA, the CDR3 is TGTGCCAGCAGTCCCGTGTGGCCCCCCTACAATGAGCAGTTCTTC. The encoded protein is CASSPVWPPYNEQFF.

J is TRBJ1-5 and V is TRBV19; 8 positions agree with TRBD1. With 5 bases clipped from V and 4 bases from J, the junction kept 1 base outside the gene matches. Germline V lookup: CDR1 LNHDA, CDR2 SQIVND (reference sequence). The CDR3 runs to 13 residues. CDR3 in amino acids: CASSRQGNQPQHF. The CDR3 DNA sequence: TGTGCCAGTAGTCGACAGGGGAATCAGCCCCAGCATTTT.

The CDR3, as DNA: TGTGCCAGCAGCTTAGATAGCGGGGAGCTGTTTTTT. Protein sequence: CASSLDSGELFF. V is TRBV7-2 and J is TRBJ2-2; D ambiguous. This CDR3 contains 12 residues. The germline V gene has CDR1 SGHTA and CDR2 FQGNSA. Trimming took 1 base from V and 7 from J, leaving 4 bases between them.

The chain uses TRBV10-3 and TRBJ2-3; 12 bases align to TRBD2. This CDR3 has 17 amino acids. The germline V gene has CDR1 ENHRY and CDR2 SYGVKD. With V trimmed by 4 bases and J by 1 base, 6 bases remained unmatched. CDR3 sequence reads: CAISVASGGGGTDTQYF. CDR3 coding DNA: TGTGCCATCAGTGTGGCTAGCGGGGGGGGCGGCACAGATACGCAGTATTTT.

This sequence joins TRBV6-2 or TRBV6-3 and TRBJ2-1; a possible D gene is TRBD2 (5 bases). In germline, CDR1 is MNHEY, CDR2 SVGEGT. The CDR3 runs 13 residues. Between the trimmed V and J ends, which lost 6 bases and 7 bases, there was a span of 13 bases. In nucleotides, the CDR3 is TGTGCCAGCAGCCGCTCCCGGACTAATGAGCAGTTCTTC. It encodes CASSRSRTNEQFF.

V gene TRBV5-1 combines with J gene TRBJ2-7; perhaps TRBD1 as D (5 bases). The germline gives CDR1 SGHRS, CDR2 YFSETQ. This CDR3 contains 16 residues. V lost 4 bases to trimming and J lost 2 bases, with 19 bases between them. This CDR3 reads CASSLGHSIGTYEQYF. CDR3 coding DNA: TGCGCCAGCAGCCTCGGACACTCCATTGGGACCTACGAGCAGTACTTC.